This T cell receptor beta chain appears in the sequencing data of a study of cytomegalovirus exposure and HLA in healthy donors. Turning to this clone: Its specificity is not known.

Findings and caveats of the study: Near-uniform donor sequencing depth was presumed by presence/absence analyses. Most likely, a cluster of highly shared sequence variants arose as a sequencing artifact. Available immune exposure information was restricted to CMV serostatus only.

Amplification used 60 Vbeta primers and 13 Jbeta primers. Here immunoSEQ multiplex PCR was the method, and the copy in TCRdb shows in-frame clones only, minus some. The table counts some 200,000 clones; approximately 0.72% lies in the top ten. The clonotype was recovered from a woman aged 18-30 years in good health and CMV-seropositive. What was sequenced was PBMCs.

The CDR3 nucleotides read TGTGCCAGCAGCAATAGCGGGGGACTCTACGAGCAGTACTTC. Its translation: CASSNSGGLYEQYF. The V gene is TRBV7-2, the J gene TRBJ2-7; the match to TRBD2 covers 9 bases. V was clipped by 5 bases and J by 3 bases; unmatched bases: 5. Germline assignment: CDR1 SGHTA and CDR2 FQGNSA. This CDR3 region has 14 residues. The whole variable domain, filled in from reference TRBV7-2 and TRBJ2-7, reads GAGVSQSPSNKVTEKGKDVELRCDPISGHTALYWYRQSLGQGLEFLIYFQGNSAPDKSGLPSDRFSAERTGGSVSTLTIQRTQQEDSAVYLCASSNSGGLYEQYFGPGTRLTVT.